The 2 T cell receptor beta chains below all came from one sample that was sequenced in a study of glioma-infiltrating T cells after dendritic cell vaccination. TCRdb's table, derived via immunoSEQ multiplex PCR, lists solely in-frame clones and lacks some. The profile shows 93,000 or so clones, around three quarters of them singletons. This sample comprised blood, obtained before dendritic cell vaccination. These receptors all come from a human donor with glioblastoma.

The gene calls are TRBV5-1 and TRBJ1-1; D possibly corresponds to TRBD1 (5 bases). This CDR3 spans 14 amino acids. The V and J ends lost 3 bases and 3 bases respectively, with 12 bases between them. Germline values: CDR1 SGHRS, CDR2 YFSETQ. CDR3: CASSSQGSDTEAFF. The CDR3 DNA reads TGCGCCAGCAGCTCGCAGGGTTCGGACACTGAAGCTTTCTTT. Full variable domain (rest looked up from reference TRBV5-1 and TRBJ1-1): KAGVTQTPRYLIKTRGQQVTLSCSPISGHRSVSWYQQTPGQGLQFLFEYFSETQRNKGNFPGRFSGRQFSNSRSEMNVSTLELGDSALYLCASSSQGSDTEAFFGQGTRLTVV.

V usage is TRBV29-1 and J usage is TRBJ2-3; D possibly corresponds to TRBD1 (5 bases). V dropped 2 bases and J dropped 3 bases, with 9 bases sitting between them. The CDR3 spans 13 residues. CDR1 is SQVTM and CDR2 is ANQGSEA in the germline V gene. CDR3 protein: CSVEWPGTDTQYF. The CDR3, as DNA: TGCAGCGTTGAATGGCCAGGGACAGATACGCAGTATTTT.